This TCR beta chain was captured by sequencing in a study of blood T cell repertoires in COVID-19. CDR1 and CDR2 from the germline V gene are SEHNR and FQNEAQ (reference sequence). The CDR3 loop spans 15 amino acids. The J segment lost 8 bases and the V segment lost 5 bases, leaving 11 bases of the junction unmatched. Clones were sequenced by immunoSEQ multiplex PCR, and TCRdb holds only the in-frame ones, with some missing. The data contain about 250,000 clones, under 90% of them singletons. The sequence derives from a man in his forties or fifties who had recovered from COVID-19. The chain is built from TRBV7-9 and TRBJ2-3; 9 bases are a match to TRBD2. Input material: PBMCs or T cells enriched from blood (not recorded which). Here the CDR3 DNA reads TGTGCCAGCAGCGCCCCGGGACTAGCAGGGGGTACGCAGTATTTT. This encodes CASSAPGLAGGTQYF.